This TCR beta chain was found in a study of T cells after yellow fever vaccination. TCRdb independently ran MiXCR on the 5' RACE reads; one entry per CDR3 protein. Of roughly 500,000 distinct CDR3 sequences listed, under 25% are singletons. Germline-derived CDR1 and CDR2 are SGHKS and YYEKEE (reference sequence). J was trimmed by 4 bases and V by 0 bases; bases with no gene match: 2. The CDR3 totals 15 residues. Many counts were recorded for this clonotype. The sample in question was PBMCs, obtained 15 days after the yellow fever booster vaccination. This sequence was found in a man in his thirties or forties who received the YFV17D yellow fever vaccine. The rearrangement links TRBV5-5 to TRBJ2-1; 9 bases align to TRBD2. CDR3 region: CASSLGAGGYNEQFF. CDR3 in DNA: TGTGCCAGCAGCTTGGGAGCGGGAGGTTACAATGAGCAGTTCTTC.